One sample yielded the 5 T cell receptor beta chains listed below, sequenced in a study of T cells in narcolepsy. Sequenced by immunoSEQ multiplex PCR; TCRdb stores in-frame clones only, minus some. Among fewer than 30,000 clones, around 85% were seen once, and the ten largest hold less than 0.75%. The sequenced sample was CD45RA- memory CD4+ T cells from PBMCs. The receptor source for this set is a human donor with narcolepsy.

This clone came up a few times. The gene calls are TRBV7-9 and TRBJ2-5; the D gene is possibly TRBD1 (6 bases). The J call may be in error: the DNA end matches TRBJ2-7 better. Germline-derived CDR1 and CDR2 are SEHNR and FQNEAQ (reference sequence). This CDR3 comprises 14 residues. This chain's CDR3 is CASSSIPGVLEQYF. CDR3 DNA: TGTGCCAGCAGCTCAATCCCAGGGGTTCTCGAGCAGTACTTC.

The chain combines TRBV6-5 with TRBJ1-4; D is unclear. Trimming removed 7 bases from V and 3 bases from J, with 12 bases in between. Germline CDR1 is MNHEY and CDR2 is SVGAGI. The CDR3 covers 14 residues. The CDR3 sequence is CASNPSGANEKLFF. The CDR3, as DNA: TGTGCCAGCAATCCCTCGGGTGCTAATGAAAAACTGTTTTTT.

The chain recombines TRBV28 with TRBJ1-5, with 8 bases fitting TRBD1. CDR1 and CDR2 from the germline V gene are MDHEN and SYDVKM. V trimming: 6 bases; J trimming: 1 base; junction bases outside the gene matches: 5. This CDR3 is 15 amino acids long. The CDR3 loop is CASRVRGPSNQPQHF. The CDR3 DNA reads TGTGCCAGCAGGGTCAGGGGGCCAAGCAATCAGCCCCAGCATTTT.

This chain uses TRBV7-7 with TRBJ2-1; the match to TRBD1 covers 8 bases. Germline V lookup: CDR1 SSHAT, CDR2 FNYEAQ (reference sequence). After removal of 5 bases from V and 9 bases from J, the junction contained 3 bases not matched to a gene. The length of the CDR3 is 12 residues. The CDR3 DNA is TGTGCCAGCAGCCCCGACAGGGGTGAGCAGTTCTTC. It encodes CASSPDRGEQFF.

The chain uses TRBV6-6 and TRBJ1-5, with a possible D match to TRBD1 (5 bases). Trimming shortened V by 6 bases and J by 4 bases, and 16 bases separated the two germline ends. This CDR3 is built from 15 residues. The germline CDR1 and CDR2 sequences are MNHNY and SVGAGI (reference sequence). The CDR3 here is CASRAQQGGNQPQHF. The CDR3 region has the DNA TGTGCCAGCAGGGCTCAGCAGGGTGGGAATCAGCCCCAGCATTTT.